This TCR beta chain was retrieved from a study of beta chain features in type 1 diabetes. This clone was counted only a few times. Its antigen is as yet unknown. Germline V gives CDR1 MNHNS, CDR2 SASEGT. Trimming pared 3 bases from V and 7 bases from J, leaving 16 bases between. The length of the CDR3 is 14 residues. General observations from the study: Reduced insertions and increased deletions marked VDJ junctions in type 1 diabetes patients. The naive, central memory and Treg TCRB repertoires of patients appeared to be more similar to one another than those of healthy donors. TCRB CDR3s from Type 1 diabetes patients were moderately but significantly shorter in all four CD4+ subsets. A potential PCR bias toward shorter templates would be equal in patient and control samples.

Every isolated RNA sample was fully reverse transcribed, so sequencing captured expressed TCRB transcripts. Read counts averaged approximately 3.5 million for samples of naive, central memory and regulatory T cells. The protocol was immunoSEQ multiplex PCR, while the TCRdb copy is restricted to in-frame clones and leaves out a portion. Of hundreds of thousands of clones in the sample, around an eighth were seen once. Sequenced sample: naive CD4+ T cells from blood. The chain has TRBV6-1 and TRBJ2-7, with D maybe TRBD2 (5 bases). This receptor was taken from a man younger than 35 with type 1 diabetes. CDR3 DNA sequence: TGTGCCAGCAGTGAGGGTTGGGAAGGGAGTGAGCAGTACTTC. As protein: CASSEGWEGSEQYF.